This TCR beta chain was captured in a study of cytomegalovirus exposure and HLA in healthy donors (dated by TCRdb to the late 2010s). About the full investigation: The roughly 650 repertoires of the first cohort and the roughly 110 validation repertoires were produced on the same platform, according to a later analysis. The study aimed to test whether cataloging public T cell receptors could reveal signatures of past pathogen exposure. Along with the approximately 620-subject first cohort, a separate validation cohort of over 90 different subjects was used. The study combined high-throughput TCR immunosequencing, statistical association of individual TCRs with disease status, and machine learning to predict cytomegalovirus infection status.

To prepare the library, the immunoSEQ multiplex PCR assay was applied. As for the authors' bioinformatics: A statistical classification framework was built to diagnose cytomegalovirus status from the catalog of TCR beta chain sequences. TCRdb mirrors the immuneACCESS table, restricted to in-frame sequences. Some clones are absent from its copies; in checked studies, under half trace to an unresolved V gene, and the reason for the others is unknown. For V, J and clone size, that table is used; D and trimming come from the DNA. The sample records some 200,000 clones, roughly 80% of which are singletons. The ten largest clones capture roughly 2.8% of the sample. What the research found in general, with its limitations: A later analysis lacked HLA typing for the validation cohort, so it scored co-occurrence in that cohort across all 110 or so repertoires. In both the original and validation cohorts, the classifier was reported to diagnose cytomegalovirus status with high specificity and sensitivity. While some public TCRs were present in many individuals, most TCR sequences turned up only very rarely across donors. In vitro tests confirmed that three of the cytomegalovirus-associated TCR beta chains recognize cytomegalovirus antigens. A total of 150 to 200 TCR beta chains were listed by the study as associated with cytomegalovirus. The authors suggested that the approach could potentially be generalized to other disease states and immunological phenotypes. Of the cluster scores, 90% to 95% were above 0 in a later analysis, which found that TCRs clustered in the first cohort also tended to co-occur in the roughly 130 validation repertoires.

The donors belonged to the validation cohort of about 110 subjects, which was separate from the 666-subject first cohort. Worth noting for this clone: Its antigen target is currently unknown. Per-base qualities were not stored, and no clone one base away is much larger.

Via the germline V gene, CDR1 is SGDLS and CDR2 YYNGEE. Including the terminal cysteine and phenylalanine, the CDR3 comprises 16 residues. Of the read, only the CDR3 DNA is kept; its 48 bases are in frame from base 1. Trimming leaves V shorter by 0 bases and J shorter by 7 bases, with the junction holding 7 bases beyond the gene matches. The chain is assembled from TRBV9 and TRBJ1-6, with 7 bases matching TRBD1. Material for sequencing was PBMCs. The source is a woman aged 18-29 years in good health and CMV-seropositive. This receptor carries the CDR3 CASSVERGPKNSPLHF. In nucleotide form, the sequence is TGTGCCAGCAGCGTAGAAAGGGGGCCGAAGAATTCACCCCTCCACTTT.